The 15 T cell receptor beta chains below all came from one sample that was sequenced in a study of early T cells in non-severe SARS-CoV-2 infection. TCRdb recomputed calls from the 5' RACE reads with MiXCR, one row per CDR3 protein. Here the sample spans about 110,000 distinct CDR3 sequences, 9.5% to 13% being singletons. Sequencing used whole blood. These receptors all come from an adult who was a healthcare worker with PCR-confirmed SARS-CoV-2 infection or an uninfected control (not recorded which).

The chain recombines TRBV10-3 with TRBJ2-5; maybe TRBD2 (6 bases). CDR1 ENHRY and CDR2 SYGVKD come from the germline V gene. This CDR3 spans 11 amino acids. V dropped 11 bases and J dropped 5 bases, with 12 bases sitting between them. CDR3 nucleotides: TGTGCCGCCACCGGAGGGGAGACCCAGTACTTC. Amino acid sequence: CAATGGETQYF.

This clonotype has a handful of counts. J is TRBJ2-1 and V is TRBV29-1; 8 nucleotides align to TRBD2. The J segment lost 4 bases and the V segment lost 3 bases, leaving 5 bases of the junction unmatched. CDR3 size: 14 residues. Germline V gene sequence: CDR1 SQVTM, CDR2 ANQGSEA. The DNA of the CDR3 is TGCAGCGTTGAGCTGCGCGGGAGGTACAATGAGCAGTTCTTC. It yields the protein CSVELRGRYNEQFF.

This clonotype has just a few counts. One end of the junction is discordant with germline, which a read error may explain. V and J are TRBV11-3 and TRBJ2-1, with 9 bases fitting TRBD2. The CDR3 sequence is 15 residues long. CDR1 and CDR2 from the germline V gene are SGHNT and YENEEA. The CDR3 spells CANSLGAGGLGEQFF. The CDR3 DNA reads TGTGCCAACAGCCTGGGAGCGGGGGGCCTGGGTGAGCAGTTCTTC.

This clonotype was counted many times. This chain joins TRBV12-3 or TRBV12-4 and TRBJ1-1; perhaps TRBD1 as D (5 bases). Trimming took 6 bases from V and 3 from J, leaving 20 bases between them. The CDR3 has 16 amino acids. The chain's CDR3 is CASSMMGRIGDTEAFF. The CDR3, as DNA: TGTGCCAGCAGCATGATGGGACGGATTGGGGACACTGAAGCTTTCTTT.

This clonotype came up a few times. V gene TRBV14 combines with J gene TRBJ1-1; D call uncertain. CDR1 and CDR2 (germline): SGHDN, FVKESK. V dropped 0 bases and J dropped 4 bases, with 12 bases sitting between them. The CDR3 has 15 amino acids. CDR3: CASSQEPGGSTEAFF. The CDR3, as DNA: TGTGCCAGCAGCCAAGAGCCAGGAGGGAGCACTGAAGCTTTCTTT.

This clonotype was found once. The J gene is TRBJ2-6, the V gene TRBV5-1; 11 bases fit TRBD1. Per germline, CDR1 SGHRS and CDR2 YFSETQ. The V and J ends lost 4 bases and 4 bases, in that order; junction bases with no gene match: 10. The CDR3 is made up of 18 amino acids. The CDR3 DNA sequence: TGCGCCAGCAGCCCGAGGACAGGGGGCGCTTCAGGGGCCAACGTCCTGACTTTC. Its translation: CASSPRTGGASGANVLTF.

This clonotype occurred a few times. The chain has TRBV5-6 and TRBJ2-6, with unresolved D. From germline, CDR1 is SGHDT and CDR2 YYEEEE. This CDR3 has 17 amino acids. Trimming took 0 bases from V and 0 from J, leaving 10 bases between them. CDR3 sequence reads: CASSLDAGYSGANVLTF. In nucleotides, the CDR3 is TGTGCCAGCAGCTTGGACGCCGGATACTCTGGGGCCAACGTCCTGACTTTC.

The rearrangement joins TRBV29-1 to TRBJ1-1; D not certain. The CDR3 has 12 residues. Per germline, CDR1 SQVTM and CDR2 ANQGSEA. Trimming shortened V by 6 bases and J by 1 base, and 9 bases separated the two germline ends. The CDR3 region is CSVRHWNTEAFF. CDR3 coding DNA: TGCAGCGTGAGACACTGGAACACTGAAGCTTTCTTT. The full variable domain, completed using reference TRBV29-1 and TRBJ1-1, is SAVISQKPSRDICQRGTSLTIQCQVDSQVTMMFWYRQQPGQSLTLIATANQGSEATYESGFVIDKFPISRPNLTFSTLTVSNMSPEDSSIYLCSVRHWNTEAFFGQGTRLTVV.

Many counts were recorded for this clonotype. DNA for the CDR3: TGTGCCAGCAGAATGGACAGCACCGGGGGCTACACCTTC. This translates into CASRMDSTGGYTF. The chain has TRBV6-6 and TRBJ1-2, with D perhaps matching TRBD1 (6 bases). Trimming pared 6 bases from V and 8 bases from J, leaving 16 bases between. Germline CDR1 MNHNY, CDR2 SVGAGI (reference sequence). This CDR3 has 13 residues.

This CDR3 reads CAISDSGTIEDEQFF. The CDR3 DNA sequence: TGTGCCATCAGTGATTCGGGGACTATCGAGGATGAGCAGTTCTTC. The genes are TRBV10-3 and TRBJ2-1; 7 bases are a match to TRBD2. Per the germline V gene, CDR1 is ENHRY and CDR2 is SYGVKD. This CDR3 spans 15 amino acids. V gave up 3 bases and J gave up 8 bases; unmatched junction bases: 10.

The chain has TRBV18 and TRBJ1-4, with D tentatively TRBD1 (5 bases). V lost 3 bases and J lost 8, with 16 bases in between. The CDR3 is made up of 15 amino acids. Germline V CDR1 and CDR2: KGHSH, LQKENI. CDR3 sequence (DNA): TGTGCCAGCTCACCTCTCGGGGGTGCGGGCGAAAAACTGTTTTTT. This sequence encodes CASSPLGGAGEKLFF.

This clonotype was recorded a few times. The chain has TRBV27 and TRBJ2-3; 8 bases are a match to TRBD1. Trimming cost V 10 bases and J 3 bases; bases outside gene matches: 9. The germline V gene encodes CDR1 MNHEY and CDR2 SMNVEV (reference sequence). CDR3 length equals 14 residues. Here the CDR3 DNA reads TGTGCCACCTCCCGGGACAGGTATACAGATACGCAGTATTTT. Translating gives CATSRDRYTDTQYF.

This clonotype occurred once. V gene TRBV20-1 combines with J gene TRBJ1-1; 7 positions agree with TRBD1. The CDR3 spans 13 residues. Trimming removed 3 bases from V and 4 bases from J; junction bases left unmatched: 5. The germline V gene has CDR1 DFQATT and CDR2 SNEGSKA (reference sequence). The DNA for the CDR3 is TGCAGTGCTAGGCAGGGGGGGGCCACTGAAGCTTTCTTT. Protein sequence: CSARQGGATEAFF.

This clonotype was seen a few times. The gene calls are TRBV25-1 and TRBJ2-6; no clear D gene. V lost 0 bases to trimming and J lost 12 bases, with 3 bases between them. Germline V lookup: CDR1 MGHDK, CDR2 SYGVNS. The CDR3 covers 11 residues. In nucleotides, the CDR3 is TGTGCCAGCAGTGAATACGGCGTCCTGACTTTC. This encodes CASSEYGVLTF. Filled out from reference TRBV25-1 and TRBJ2-6, the complete variable domain reads EADIYQTPRYLVIGTGKKITLECSQTMGHDKMYWYQQDPGMELHLIHYSYGVNSTEKGDLSSESTVSRIRTEHFPLTLESARPSHTSQYLCASSEYGVLTFGAGSRLTVL.

Many counts were recorded for this clonotype. The chain joins TRBV20-1 to TRBJ1-5, with 9 bases identical to TRBD1. Germline CDR1 reads DFQATT; CDR2 reads SNEGSKA (reference sequence). The CDR3 runs 14 residues. V lost 1 base, J lost 2 bases, and 0 bases stayed unmatched. CDR3 sequence: CSARGTGGNQPQHF. The CDR3 coding sequence is TGCAGTGCTAGAGGGACAGGGGGCAATCAGCCCCAGCATTTT.